Following are 2 T cell receptor beta chains from one sample sequenced in a study of T cell repertoires in cytomegalovirus infection. One entry per CDR3 protein, called by TCRdb with MiXCR from the reads. The profile shows about 47,000 distinct CDR3 sequences, roughly a fifth of them singletons. Their antigen targets remain unknown. Material: CD8+ T cells from cultured PBMCs, obtained from culture after CMV antigen stimulation. All receptors derive from a human donor in good health (CMV status not recorded). Some clones in this sample may be carry-over from other donors' samples.

This clonotype was detected a few times. The rearrangement uses TRBV5-4 and TRBJ2-5, with 7 bases aligning to TRBD2. V dropped 4 bases and J dropped 5; count of bases not matched to a gene: 5. Looked up from germline, CDR1 is SGHNT and CDR2 is YYREEE (reference sequence). The CDR3 has 13 amino acids. As DNA, the CDR3 is TGTGCCAGCAGCGCGGGAGCCGGGGAGACCCAGTACTTC. It yields the protein CASSAGAGETQYF.

This clonotype was seen only a few times. The genes are TRBV7-9 and TRBJ1-1, with TRBD1 as a possible D gene (5 bases). V dropped 5 bases and J dropped 2 bases, with 18 bases sitting between them. CDR3 size: 16 residues. From germline, CDR1 is SEHNR and CDR2 FQNEAQ (reference sequence). The DNA for the CDR3 is TGTGCCAGCAGCCCCAAATCTTCGGACAAAAACACTGAAGCTTTCTTT. It specifies CASSPKSSDKNTEAFF.